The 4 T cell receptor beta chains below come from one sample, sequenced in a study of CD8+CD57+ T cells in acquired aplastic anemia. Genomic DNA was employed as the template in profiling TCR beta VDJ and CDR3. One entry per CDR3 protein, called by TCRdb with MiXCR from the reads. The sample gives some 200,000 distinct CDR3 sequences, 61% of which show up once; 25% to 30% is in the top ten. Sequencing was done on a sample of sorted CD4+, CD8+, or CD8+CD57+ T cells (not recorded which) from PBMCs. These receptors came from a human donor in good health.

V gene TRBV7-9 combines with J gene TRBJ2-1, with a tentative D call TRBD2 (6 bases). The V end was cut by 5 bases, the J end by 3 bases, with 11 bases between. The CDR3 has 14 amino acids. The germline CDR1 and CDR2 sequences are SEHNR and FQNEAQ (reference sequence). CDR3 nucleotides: TGTGCCAGCAGCCAGGGCGGGAACTACAATGAGCAGTTCTTC. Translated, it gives CASSQGGNYNEQFF.

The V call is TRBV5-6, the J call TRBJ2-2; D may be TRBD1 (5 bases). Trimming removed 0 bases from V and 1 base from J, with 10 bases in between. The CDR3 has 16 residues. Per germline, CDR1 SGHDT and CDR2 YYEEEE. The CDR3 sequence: CASSLVGVGNTGELFF. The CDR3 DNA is TGTGCCAGCAGCTTGGTAGGGGTGGGGAACACCGGGGAGCTGTTTTTT. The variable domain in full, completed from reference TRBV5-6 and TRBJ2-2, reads DAGVTQSPTHLIKTRGQQVTLRCSPKSGHDTVSWYQQALGQGPQFIFQYYEEEERQRGNFPDRFSGHQFPNYSSELNVNALLLGDSALYLCASSLVGVGNTGELFFGEGSRLTVL.

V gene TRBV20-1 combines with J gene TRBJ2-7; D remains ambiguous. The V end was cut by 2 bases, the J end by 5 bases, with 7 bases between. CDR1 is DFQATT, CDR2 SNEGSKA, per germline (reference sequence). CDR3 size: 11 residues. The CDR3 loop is CSARILHEQYF. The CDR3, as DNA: TGCAGTGCTAGAATCCTACACGAGCAGTACTTC.

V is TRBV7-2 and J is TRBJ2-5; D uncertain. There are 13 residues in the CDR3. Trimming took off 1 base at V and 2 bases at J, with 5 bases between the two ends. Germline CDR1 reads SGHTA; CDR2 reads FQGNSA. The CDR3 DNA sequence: TGTGCCAGCAGCTTAGGGCTTCAAGAGACCCAGTACTTC. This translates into CASSLGLQETQYF.